The 29 T cell receptor beta chains below come from one sample, sequenced in a study of cytomegalovirus exposure and HLA in healthy donors. Using immunoSEQ multiplex PCR, the repertoire was profiled, and TCRdb retains in-frame clones only, with some absent. Of roughly 130,000 clones in the sample, roughly nine tenths were seen once. The sample was PBMCs. Receptor source: a woman between 18 and 29 years old in good health and CMV-seropositive.

This clone has only one observation. V is TRBV7-9 and J is TRBJ2-7; a possible D gene is TRBD2 (6 bases). The CDR3 is made up of 14 amino acids. Trimming took 6 bases from V and 2 from J, leaving 14 bases between them. Germline V CDR1 and CDR2: SEHNR, FQNEAQ (reference sequence). CDR3 sequence (DNA): TGTGCCAGCAGAAGAGGGGACTTTGCCTACGAGCAGTACTTC. As protein: CASRRGDFAYEQYF. The full variable domain, rest sourced from reference TRBV7-9 and TRBJ2-7, is DTGVSQNPRHKITKRGQNVTFRCDPISEHNRLYWYRQTLGQGPEFLTYFQNEAQLEKSRLLSDRFSAERPKGSFSTLEIQRTEQGDSAMYLCASRRGDFAYEQYFGPGTRLTVT.

The CDR3 is CAISPLQGSGNTIYF. The CDR3 DNA reads TGTGCCATCAGTCCCCTACAGGGGTCTGGAAACACCATATATTTT. V and J are TRBV10-3 and TRBJ1-3, with 7 bases that match TRBD1. V gave up 5 bases and J gave up 1 base; unmatched junction bases: 5. The CDR3 has 15 amino acids. Germline V gene sequence: CDR1 ENHRY, CDR2 SYGVKD.

This sequence joins TRBV7-3 and TRBJ1-1; 12 nucleotides align to TRBD1. V lost 0 bases, J lost 7 bases, and 3 bases stayed unmatched. CDR1 SGHTA and CDR2 FQGTGA come from the germline V gene. The CDR3 length is 15 residues. CDR3 in amino acids: CASSLTGTGGGEAFF. The CDR3 nucleotides read TGTGCCAGCAGCTTAACCGGGACAGGGGGCGGTGAAGCTTTCTTT.

The chain links TRBV30 to TRBJ1-2; D might be TRBD1 (5 bases). The length of the CDR3 is 15 residues. V lost 0 bases and J lost 5, with 16 bases in between. CDR1 and CDR2 from the germline V gene are GTSNPN and SVGIG (reference sequence). The CDR3 loop reads CAWSVLRTGGYGYTF. For the CDR3, the DNA is TGTGCCTGGAGTGTACTGAGGACGGGGGGATATGGCTACACCTTC.

The J gene is TRBJ2-5, the V gene TRBV7-9; unclear D gene. Trimming removed 2 bases from V and 9 bases from J, with 7 bases in between. Per germline, CDR1 SEHNR and CDR2 FQNEAQ (reference sequence). The CDR3 spans 11 residues. CDR3 in DNA: TGTGCCAGCAGCTTACTTGAGGCCCAGTACTTC. Protein product: CASSLLEAQYF.

The chain employs TRBV3-2 and TRBJ1-2. TRBV3-2 is a listed pseudogene. The CDR3 length is 8 residues. Here the CDR3 reads CASSPPAF. CDR3 nucleotide sequence: TGTGCCAGCAGCCCCCCCGCCTTC.

This chain uses TRBV7-3 with TRBJ2-1; 13 bases fit TRBD2. The germline V gene encodes CDR1 SGHTA and CDR2 FQGTGA. The CDR3 has 15 amino acids. The V and J ends lost 4 bases and 7 bases, in that order; junction bases with no gene match: 4. CDR3 sequence reads: CASSSTSGGRNEQFF. In nucleotides, the CDR3 is TGTGCCAGCAGCTCGACTAGCGGGGGGCGGAATGAGCAGTTCTTC.

This chain joins TRBV6-6 and TRBJ2-2; TRBD2 might be the D (6 bases). Germline CDR1 and CDR2: MNHNY and SVGAGI (reference sequence). Between the trimmed V and J ends, which lost 5 bases and 4 bases, there was a span of 14 bases. The CDR3 runs 15 residues. CDR3 protein: CASSLISGATGELFF. CDR3 in DNA: TGTGCCAGCAGTCTGATTAGCGGAGCCACCGGGGAGCTGTTTTTT.

This rearrangement joins TRBV5-6 to TRBJ1-1, with TRBD1 identical over 8 bases. The CDR3 is made up of 15 amino acids. The V gene end was trimmed by 4 bases and the J gene end by 1 base; junction bases not matched to a gene: 6. CDR1 is SGHDT and CDR2 is YYEEEE in the germline V gene. The CDR3 nucleotides are TGTGCCAGCAGCGCACCGACAGGGGAGAACACTGAAGCTTTCTTT. Its protein product is CASSAPTGENTEAFF.

The rearrangement joins TRBV7-6 to TRBJ2-5; TRBD2 agrees at 7 bases. Germline V lookup: CDR1 SGHVS, CDR2 FNYEAQ. Trimming at V came to 8 bases and at J to 4 bases, leaving 13 bases not matched to a gene. The length of the CDR3 is 15 residues. In DNA, the CDR3 is TGTGCCAGCTTATTGGGGGAGGGAGGATTAGAGACCCAGTACTTC. Translating it yields CASLLGEGGLETQYF.

This chain connects TRBV4-3 to TRBJ1-5; D gene ambiguous. This CDR3 is 15 amino acids long. Germline V CDR1 and CDR2: LGHNA, YSLEER. Trimming left V 0 bases short and J 0 bases short, with 6 bases between. The CDR3 nucleotides are TGCGCCAGCAGCCAAGATAGAAATAGCAATCAGCCCCAGCATTTT. The encoded protein is CASSQDRNSNQPQHF.

This clone has more than one count but fewer than ten. Other DNA sequences in this sample translate to the same CDR3. The chain has TRBV6-5 and TRBJ1-1; no clear D. Trimming shortened V by 2 bases and J by 1 base, and 8 bases separated the two germline ends. There are 14 residues in the CDR3. Germline V gene data show CDR1 as MNHEY and CDR2 as SVGAGI. The CDR3 here is CASSYGQPNTEAFF. The DNA of the CDR3 is TGTGCCAGCAGTTACGGGCAGCCGAACACTGAAGCTTTCTTT.

V gene TRBV7-6 combines with J gene TRBJ2-7; D might be TRBD1 (6 bases). This CDR3 region has 13 residues. CDR1 is SGHVS and CDR2 is FNYEAQ in the germline V gene. The V and J ends lost 0 bases and 4 bases respectively, with 7 bases between them. The CDR3 DNA sequence: TGTGCCAGCAGCTTAGCACAGGGATACGAGCAGTACTTC. This encodes CASSLAQGYEQYF.

The chain uses TRBV29-1 and TRBJ2-3; 8 bases map to TRBD1. The trim removed 0 bases at V and 4 bases at J, leaving 3 bases unmatched. CDR3 size: 14 residues. CDR1 SQVTM and CDR2 ANQGSEA come from the germline V gene. The CDR3 loop reads CSVEEGQGSDTQYF. The CDR3 bases are TGCAGCGTTGAAGAAGGACAGGGATCAGATACGCAGTATTTT.

V gene TRBV19 combines with J gene TRBJ1-6; D gene ambiguous. This CDR3 has 16 residues. V was shortened by 3 bases and J by 5 bases, with 14 bases between the two germline ends. Germline CDR1 reads LNHDA; CDR2 reads SQIVND (reference sequence). The CDR3 loop reads CASSIDFGGDNSPLHF. The CDR3 nucleotides are TGTGCCAGTAGTATTGACTTTGGCGGAGATAATTCACCCCTCCACTTT.

This clone came up once. This chain joins TRBV5-8 and TRBJ2-2; possibly TRBD1 for D (6 bases). CDR3 length: 17 amino acids. V lost 4 bases and J lost 2, with 18 bases in between. Germline V gene sequence: CDR1 SGHTS, CDR2 YDEGEE. DNA of the CDR3: TGTGCCAGCAGCACCCGACAGGCCCCGCTTAACACCGGGGAGCTGTTTTTT. Encoded protein: CASSTRQAPLNTGELFF.

This chain uses TRBV30 with TRBJ1-6; D gene uncertain. Germline assignment: CDR1 GTSNPN and CDR2 SVGIG (reference sequence). Trimming stripped 2 bases from V and 7 bases from J, with 12 bases between. The CDR3 loop spans 14 amino acids. The CDR3 DNA is TGTGCCTGGAGTCCCCCCTTCTTAAATTCACCCCTCCACTTT. Its protein is CAWSPPFLNSPLHF. Full variable domain (remainder filled in from reference TRBV30 and TRBJ1-6): SQTIHQWPATLVQPVGSPLSLECTVEGTSNPNLYWYRQAAGRGLQLLFYSVGIGQISSEVPQNLSASRPQDRQFILSSKKLLLSDSGFYLCAWSPPFLNSPLHFGNGTRLTVT.

The CDR3 region is CASSPGTGRGEKLFF. The CDR3 DNA is TGTGCCAGCAGCCCAGGGACAGGGCGAGGAGAAAAACTGTTTTTT. The chain has TRBV11-2 and TRBJ1-4; 9 nucleotides agree with TRBD1. The CDR3 sequence is 15 residues long. The V gene end was trimmed by 5 bases and the J gene end by 8 bases; junction bases not matched to a gene: 9. Germline loops: CDR1 SGHAT, CDR2 FQNNGV.

This chain uses TRBV15 with TRBJ1-5; TRBD1 aligns across 8 bases. Trimming removed 0 bases from V and 0 bases from J; junction bases left unmatched: 13. Germline V gene data show CDR1 as LNHNV and CDR2 as YYDKDF (reference sequence). The CDR3 is 20 residues long. The CDR3 nucleotides read TGTGCCACCAGCAGAGATCAAGTCGCAGGGGGCGCGTATAGCAATCAGCCCCAGCATTTT. Its translation: CATSRDQVAGGAYSNQPQHF.

The chain couples TRBV5-1 to TRBJ1-6; 11 nucleotides line up with TRBD1. This CDR3 is built from 17 residues. Germline V gives CDR1 SGHRS, CDR2 YFSETQ. With 0 bases clipped from V and 13 bases from J, the junction kept 12 bases outside the gene matches. This CDR3 is CASSLERTGGFRGPLHF. The CDR3 DNA follows: TGCGCCAGCAGCTTGGAAAGGACAGGGGGCTTCCGAGGGCCCCTCCACTTT.

Concerning this clone: The junction and the germline gene differ at one end; a read error may be behind it. As DNA, the CDR3 is TGTGCCAGCACCTTGACAATCCCGTCTAGCGTGGGGGACAATGAGCAGTTCTTC. Its translation is CASTLTIPSSVGDNEQFF. The chain uses TRBV5-6 and TRBJ2-1, with D tentatively TRBD2 (6 bases). The CDR3 runs to 18 residues. CDR1 is SGHDT, CDR2 YYEEEE, per germline.

This rearrangement joins TRBV11-2 to TRBJ2-7; D not resolved. V lost 5 bases to trimming and J lost 4 bases, with 6 bases between them. Germline lookup yields CDR1 SGHAT and CDR2 FQNNGV. The CDR3 loop spans 11 amino acids. The CDR3 here is CASSLRYEQYF. In nucleotides, the CDR3 is TGTGCCAGCAGCCTGAGGTACGAGCAGTACTTC.

The rearrangement joins TRBV30 to TRBJ2-4, with 8 bases aligning to TRBD2. With 2 bases clipped from V and 8 bases from J, the junction kept 8 bases outside the gene matches. The CDR3 contains 14 residues. The germline gives CDR1 GTSNPN, CDR2 SVGIG (reference sequence). The CDR3 DNA reads TGTGCCTGGAGTCGGGGGGGACCTTGGGACATTCAGTACTTC. Translation: CAWSRGGPWDIQYF.

V usage is TRBV5-4 and J usage is TRBJ1-1, with TRBD1 as a possible D gene (5 bases). Trimming shortened V by 0 bases and J by 1 base, and 10 bases separated the two germline ends. The germline CDR1 and CDR2 sequences are SGHNT and YYREEE (reference sequence). The CDR3 length is 15 residues. CDR3 bases: TGTGCCAGCAGCTTGGGTTGGGGCGGGAACACTGAAGCTTTCTTT. Protein sequence: CASSLGWGGNTEAFF. Full variable domain (rest looked up from reference TRBV5-4 and TRBJ1-1): ETGVTQSPTHLIKTRGQQVTLRCSSQSGHNTVSWYQQALGQGPQFIFQYYREEENGRGNFPPRFSGLQFPNYSSELNVNALELDDSALYLCASSLGWGGNTEAFFGQGTRLTVV.

The chain has TRBV5-6 and TRBJ2-1; 12 bases match TRBD2. The V and J ends lost 1 base and 0 bases, in that order; junction bases with no gene match: 5. From germline, CDR1 is SGHDT and CDR2 YYEEEE. This CDR3 spans 18 amino acids. The CDR3 region is CASSLRLAGGSSYNEQFF. Written as DNA, the CDR3 is TGTGCCAGCAGCTTGAGGCTAGCGGGGGGGAGCTCCTACAATGAGCAGTTCTTC.

The DNA of the CDR3 is TGTGCCAGCAGTGTCCATGGGAGGGATAAGCTTAATCTCTTCACAGATACGCAGTATTTT. Its protein product is CASSVHGRDKLNLFTDTQYF. This chain joins TRBV2 and TRBJ2-3, with 7 bases lining up with TRBD2. The junction had 21 bases not matched to a gene; V was cut back by 4 bases and J by 2 bases. This CDR3 is 20 amino acids long. Germline values: CDR1 SNHLY, CDR2 FYNNEI.

This clone occurred once. The chain couples TRBV6-5 to TRBJ1-1; D gene unclear. Per the germline V gene, CDR1 is MNHEY and CDR2 is SVGAGI. This CDR3 has 14 residues. Trimming removed 3 bases from V and 1 base from J, with 9 bases in between. CDR3 protein: CASSYIPSNTEAFF. In DNA, the CDR3 is TGTGCCAGCAGTTATATCCCCTCGAACACTGAAGCTTTCTTT.

This chain connects TRBV2 to TRBJ2-1; 7 nucleotides line up with TRBD1. The CDR3 spans 14 residues. J gave up 9 bases and V 3 bases, and 8 bases lay outside the gene matches. Germline CDR1 is SNHLY and CDR2 is FYNNEI. The CDR3 region has the DNA TGTGCCAGCAGTGATGGGACAGAAAGCAGTGAGCAGTTCTTC. The encoded protein is CASSDGTESSEQFF.

The chain has TRBV4-1 and TRBJ1-5; no clear D gene. The length of the CDR3 is 15 residues. V shed 0 bases and J shed 6 bases, with 12 bases lying between them. Germline V lookup: CDR1 MGHRA, CDR2 YSYEKL. Here the CDR3 reads CASSQEAQNRQPQHF. CDR3 DNA: TGCGCCAGCAGCCAAGAAGCTCAAAACCGTCAGCCCCAGCATTTT.